This entry lists 5 T cell receptor beta chains sequenced from one sample in a study of T cells in Graves' hyperthyroidism and ophthalmopathy. TCR beta CDR3 regions were amplified from RNA transcripts. The HTBI primer set was used in a first-round RT-PCR of the TCR CDR3. TCRdb called the multiplex PCR reads again in MiXCR, with one record for every CDR3 protein. The sample contains some 560,000 distinct CDR3 sequences, around 15% of which appear only once. The material sequenced was blood. The origin of the receptors is a woman aged 40 to 49 with Graves' hyperthyroidism.

This clonotype was seen at least ten times. The CDR3 nucleotides are TGTGCCAGCAGTAAGACAGGGGGCAATCAGCCCCAGCATTTT. Translated, it gives CASSKTGGNQPQHF. The V and J genes are TRBV28 and TRBJ1-5; 8 bases match TRBD1. V was clipped by 5 bases and J by 2 bases; unmatched bases: 2. Germline CDR1 and CDR2: MDHEN and SYDVKM. CDR3 size: 14 residues.

This clonotype was seen more than once but under ten times. The rearrangement uses TRBV27 and TRBJ2-2; D is uncertain. Trimming pared 2 bases from V and 1 base from J, leaving 8 bases between. CDR3 size: 15 residues. Germline assignment: CDR1 MNHEY and CDR2 SMNVEV (reference sequence). CDR3 DNA: TGTGCCAGCAGTTTACCCCTGAAGAACACCGGGGAGCTGTTTTTT. It translates to CASSLPLKNTGELFF.

Concerning this clonotype itself: A read error may account for a junction end that differs from germline. This chain connects TRBV15 to TRBJ2-1; 10 nucleotides agree with TRBD1. This CDR3 has 14 residues. Germline CDR1 LNHNV, CDR2 YYDKDF (reference sequence). The CDR3, as DNA: TGTGCCACCAGGGGACAGGGGCCTTACAATGAGCAGTCCTTC. Translation: CATRGQGPYNEQSF.

This clonotype was seen many times. The gene calls are TRBV2 and TRBJ1-2; no reliable D call. The CDR3 length is 13 residues. Germline V gene sequence: CDR1 SNHLY, CDR2 FYNNEI. With 8 bases removed from V and 0 bases from J, the gap between germline ends came to 10 bases. CDR3 DNA: TGTGCCAGCGAGGAGTTTTCTAACTATGGCTACACCTTC. It yields the protein CASEEFSNYGYTF.

Turning to this clonotype: A read error is possible here, since a much larger clone lies one base away. A read error is likely, as this CDR3 ends without the conserved phenylalanine or tryptophan. V is TRBV5-1 and J is TRBJ2-7; a possible D gene is TRBD1 (5 bases). Germline values: CDR1 SGHRS, CDR2 YFSETQ. V lost 4 bases, J lost 1 base, and 12 bases lay in between. This CDR3 region has 14 residues. CDR3 region: CASSGSTASYEQYL. CDR3 DNA sequence: TGCGCCAGCAGCGGGTCGACAGCTTCCTACGAGCAGTACTTG.